These 32 T cell receptor beta chains originate from one sample sequenced in a study of a mutant IDH1 vaccine in newly diagnosed glioma. Antigen specificity for these receptors is unknown. Time point noted: week 23, last vaccination. Each dose of the vaccine consisted of 300 ug of mutant IDH1 20-mer peptide, with topical imiquimod. The repertoire was sequenced with immunoSEQ multiplex PCR; TCRdb's copy has only in-frame clones and lacks some. The data hold approximately 60,000 clones, with about 90% observed a single time. The specimen comprised PBMCs, sampled from a glioma patient whose treatment included an IDH1 peptide vaccine. All receptors come from a middle-aged man with glioma.

This chain joins TRBV19 and TRBJ2-1; tentative D call: TRBD1 (6 bases). The CDR3 contains 16 residues. The V and J ends lost 3 bases and 5 bases respectively, with 17 bases between them. Per the germline V gene, CDR1 is LNHDA and CDR2 is SQIVND (reference sequence). CDR3 in amino acids: CASSIFGAPGDNEQFF. The CDR3 bases are TGTGCCAGTAGTATTTTCGGGGCACCAGGGGACAATGAGCAGTTCTTC.

The CDR3 here is CASSLELLAGNYEQYF. The CDR3 nucleotides are TGTGCCAGCAGCTTAGAGCTCCTAGCGGGAAACTACGAGCAGTACTTC. This chain connects TRBV7-2 to TRBJ2-7; 9 bases are shared with TRBD2. Unmatched junction bases numbered 7, after V lost 1 base and J lost 3 bases. Germline V CDR1 and CDR2: SGHTA, FQGNSA. The CDR3 covers 16 residues.

This sequence joins TRBV19 and TRBJ1-1; 8 bases match TRBD1. There are 12 residues in the CDR3. V lost 8 bases and J lost 4; bases outside the gene matches: 3. CDR1 LNHDA and CDR2 SQIVND come from the germline V gene (reference sequence). CDR3 nucleotides: TGTGCCAGTCGACAGGGGCGCACTGAAGCTTTCTTT. Its protein product is CASRQGRTEAFF. Together with reference TRBV19 and TRBJ1-1, the CDR3 gives the full variable domain: DGGITQSPKYLFRKEGQNVTLSCEQNLNHDAMYWYRQDPGQGLRLIYYSQIVNDFQKGDIAEGYSVSREKKESFPLTVTSAQKNPTAFYLCASRQGRTEAFFGQGTRLTVV.

The chain carries TRBV19 and TRBJ1-1; the match to TRBD1 covers 10 bases. The germline V gene has CDR1 LNHDA and CDR2 SQIVND (reference sequence). The CDR3 covers 14 residues. Losses at the gene ends were 5 bases for V and 5 bases for J; bases not matched to a gene: 5. The CDR3 loop reads CASSRQGAGTEAFF. The CDR3 DNA sequence: TGTGCCAGTAGTCGACAGGGGGCAGGGACTGAAGCTTTCTTT.

The chain links TRBV18 to TRBJ2-5; 13 bases are a match to TRBD2. Germline V gives CDR1 KGHSH, CDR2 LQKENI. The CDR3 sequence is 17 residues long. The trim removed 4 bases at V and 2 bases at J, leaving 7 bases unmatched. Written as DNA, the CDR3 is TGTGCCAGCTCACTAAGGACTAGCGGGAGTTCTCAAGAGACCCAGTACTTC. As protein: CASSLRTSGSSQETQYF.

The chain uses TRBV27 and TRBJ1-2; 9 nucleotides align to TRBD1. The junction had 8 bases not matched to a gene; V was cut back by 4 bases and J by 8 bases. This CDR3 region has 14 residues. Per the germline V gene, CDR1 is MNHEY and CDR2 is SMNVEV (reference sequence). The CDR3 coding sequence is TGTGCCAGCAGTTCCATCGGGACAGGGACGGGCTACACCTTC. This sequence encodes CASSSIGTGTGYTF.

The chain employs TRBV5-6 and TRBJ2-7; 9 positions agree with TRBD1. J gave up 0 bases and V 2 bases, and 6 bases lay outside the gene matches. This CDR3 is 16 amino acids long. CDR1 is SGHDT, CDR2 YYEEEE, per germline. The CDR3 coding sequence is TGTGCCAGCAGCTTTTTGGGACAGGGACGCTCCTACGAGCAGTACTTC. Translated, it gives CASSFLGQGRSYEQYF.

This chain joins TRBV7-9 and TRBJ1-2; D is perhaps TRBD1 (5 bases). Germline lookup yields CDR1 SEHNR and CDR2 FQNEAQ (reference sequence). The CDR3 loop spans 13 amino acids. V was clipped by 5 bases and J by 4 bases, with 11 bases between them. The CDR3 protein is CASSQGQGYGYTF. The CDR3 DNA reads TGTGCCAGCAGCCAAGGACAAGGCTATGGCTACACCTTC. Filled out from reference TRBV7-9 and TRBJ1-2, the complete variable domain reads DTGVSQNPRHKITKRGQNVTFRCDPISEHNRLYWYRQTLGQGPEFLTYFQNEAQLEKSRLLSDRFSAERPKGSFSTLEIQRTEQGDSAMYLCASSQGQGYGYTFGSGTRLTVV.

The chain recombines TRBV5-1 with TRBJ2-2, with TRBD2 matching 9 bases. CDR1 is SGHRS and CDR2 is YFSETQ in the germline V gene. The CDR3 runs 15 residues. V shed 2 bases, J shed 7 bases, and the junction held 6 bases outside the gene matches. CDR3 protein: CASSLKREVVGELFF. As DNA, the CDR3 is TGCGCCAGCAGCTTAAAGCGGGAGGTCGTCGGGGAGCTGTTTTTT.

The chain joins TRBV29-1 to TRBJ1-2; weak D call: TRBD1 (5 bases). This CDR3 is 12 amino acids long. V shed 7 bases and J shed 3 bases, with 12 bases lying between them. Germline V CDR1 and CDR2: SQVTM, ANQGSEA. CDR3 sequence reads: CSGGVGDYGYTF. CDR3 sequence (DNA): TGCAGCGGGGGGGTCGGGGACTATGGCTACACCTTC. The whole variable domain, remainder taken from reference TRBV29-1 and TRBJ1-2, is SAVISQKPSRDICQRGTSLTIQCQVDSQVTMMFWYRQQPGQSLTLIATANQGSEATYESGFVIDKFPISRPNLTFSTLTVSNMSPEDSSIYLCSGGVGDYGYTFGSGTRLTVV.

The chain couples TRBV25-1 to TRBJ1-1, with 8 bases fitting TRBD1. V lost 6 bases and J lost 2; bases outside the gene matches: 5. Germline CDR1 reads MGHDK; CDR2 reads SYGVNS. This CDR3 is 14 amino acids long. CDR3 nucleotides: TGTGCCAGCAGGACGACAGGGGTAAACACTGAAGCTTTCTTT. Translating gives CASRTTGVNTEAFF.

This clone was recorded once. The chain uses TRBV19 and TRBJ2-1; possibly TRBD2 for D (6 bases). The CDR3 loop spans 14 amino acids. The V end was cut by 8 bases, the J end by 6 bases, with 17 bases between. Germline-derived CDR1 and CDR2 are LNHDA and SQIVND (reference sequence). The DNA of the CDR3 is TGTGCCAGTGGAGGGAGAGTCGATTTCAATGAGCAGTTCTTC. Residues: CASGGRVDFNEQFF.

J is TRBJ2-5 and V is TRBV10-3; D unclear. CDR1 is ENHRY, CDR2 SYGVKD, per germline. The CDR3 consists of 11 residues. V was shortened by 7 bases and J by 1 base, with 4 bases between the two germline ends. Written as DNA, the CDR3 is TGTGCCATCAAGGGCCAAGAGACCCAGTACTTC. This gives the protein CAIKGQETQYF.

V and J are TRBV9 and TRBJ2-1, with TRBD2 identical over 8 bases. Germline loops: CDR1 SGDLS, CDR2 YYNGEE. Trimming cost V 0 bases and J 0 bases; bases outside gene matches: 5. The CDR3 is 17 amino acids. CDR3: CASSVGAGGFSYNEQFF. The CDR3, as DNA: TGTGCCAGCAGCGTAGGGGCGGGAGGATTCTCCTACAATGAGCAGTTCTTC.

J is TRBJ2-7 and V is TRBV6-1; 7 nucleotides line up with TRBD2. The CDR3 spans 15 residues. CDR1 MNHNS and CDR2 SASEGT come from the germline V gene. The ends lost 2 bases at V and 4 bases at J; junction bases unmatched: 8. The CDR3: CASSENGGGYYEQYF. For the CDR3, the DNA is TGTGCCAGCAGTGAAAACGGCGGGGGATATTACGAGCAGTACTTC.

The chain joins TRBV19 to TRBJ1-1; D is ambiguous. Per germline, CDR1 LNHDA and CDR2 SQIVND (reference sequence). CDR3 length: 13 residues. V lost 2 bases and J 1 base, leaving 5 bases between the germline ends. This chain's CDR3 is CASSIWENTEAFF. In DNA form, the CDR3 reads TGTGCCAGTAGTATATGGGAGAACACTGAAGCTTTCTTT.

The chain has TRBV29-1 and TRBJ2-1, with 7 bases that match TRBD2. Unmatched junction bases numbered 10, after V lost 6 bases and J lost 5 bases. Germline lookup yields CDR1 SQVTM and CDR2 ANQGSEA. The CDR3 sequence is 14 residues long. In nucleotides, the CDR3 is TGCAGCGTCCGATTAGCGGGTCGCGACAATGAGCAGTTCTTC. The encoded protein is CSVRLAGRDNEQFF.

The chain is built from TRBV5-1 and TRBJ2-5; TRBD2 aligns across 8 bases. The length of the CDR3 is 17 residues. V was pared by 4 bases and J by 4 bases, with 15 bases of the junction left unmatched. The germline V gene has CDR1 SGHRS and CDR2 YFSETQ. CDR3 amino acids: CASSLAALGRGGETQYF. In DNA, the CDR3 is TGCGCCAGCAGCCTCGCGGCGTTGGGCCGGGGGGGAGAGACCCAGTACTTC.

This clone was counted a single time. The chain carries TRBV7-9 and TRBJ1-4, with D possibly being TRBD1 (5 bases). Germline V lookup: CDR1 SEHNR, CDR2 FQNEAQ (reference sequence). This CDR3 contains 15 residues. V shed 5 bases and J shed 4 bases, with 14 bases lying between them. The DNA of the CDR3 is TGTGCCAGCAGCCGGGACGGATTTAATAATGAAAAACTGTTTTTT. Translating gives CASSRDGFNNEKLFF.

The chain employs TRBV7-2 and TRBJ1-2; 9 bases align to TRBD1. Per the germline V gene, CDR1 is SGHTA and CDR2 is FQGNSA. The ends lost 1 base at V and 5 bases at J; junction bases unmatched: 5. CDR3 length: 15 residues. The CDR3 loop reads CASSLGPGQGYGYTF. The CDR3 nucleotides read TGTGCCAGCAGCTTAGGTCCGGGACAGGGATATGGCTACACCTTC.

V and J are TRBV27 and TRBJ1-1; 9 bases match TRBD1. CDR1 is MNHEY, CDR2 SMNVEV, per germline (reference sequence). The J segment lost 4 bases and the V segment lost 3 bases, leaving 18 bases of the junction unmatched. There are 19 residues in the CDR3. This CDR3 is CASSLLPGQGKYFGTEAFF. The CDR3 nucleotides read TGTGCCAGCAGTTTGTTGCCAGGACAGGGGAAGTACTTTGGCACTGAAGCTTTCTTT.

This clone was counted only a few times. The chain couples TRBV4-2 to TRBJ2-6; the D call may be TRBD1 or TRBD2 (5 bases each). Germline lookup yields CDR1 LGHNA and CDR2 YNFKEQ. The CDR3 is 16 residues long. The V gene lost 4 bases and the J gene lost 0 bases, with 10 bases spanning the gap. The CDR3 here is CASSREGNSGANVLTF. As DNA, the CDR3 is TGTGCCAGCAGCCGAGAGGGGAACTCTGGGGCCAACGTCCTGACTTTC.

J is TRBJ1-2 and V is TRBV7-2; D ambiguous. V was clipped by 5 bases and J by 2 bases, with 15 bases between them. CDR1 and CDR2 (germline): SGHTA, FQGNSA. The CDR3 loop spans 15 amino acids. The CDR3 reads CASSRVKNPNYGYTF. The CDR3 DNA reads as TGTGCCAGCAGCCGGGTCAAGAACCCGAACTATGGCTACACCTTC.

The rearrangement links TRBV6-1 to TRBJ2-7; D is perhaps TRBD1 (5 bases). V shed 0 bases and J shed 3 bases, with 12 bases lying between them. The CDR3 contains 15 residues. Germline CDR1 and CDR2: MNHNS and SASEGT. The DNA of the CDR3 is TGTGCCAGCAGTGAAGCGGTGCGACAGCGCTACGAGCAGTACTTC. Its translation is CASSEAVRQRYEQYF.

The V call is TRBV7-2, the J call TRBJ2-3; D remains unclear. Germline CDR1 is SGHTA and CDR2 is FQGNSA. This CDR3 is built from 14 residues. The V gene lost 5 bases and the J gene lost 0 bases, with 9 bases spanning the gap. CDR3 nucleotides: TGTGCCAGCAGCCCACGGGCTAGCACAGATACGCAGTATTTT. Translated, it gives CASSPRASTDTQYF.

CDR3 coding DNA: TGTGCCAGCAGTTTAGATCCGGGGGCGAACAATGAGCAGTTCTTC. This translates into CASSLDPGANNEQFF. This sequence joins TRBV28 and TRBJ2-1; D could derive from TRBD1 or TRBD2 (6 bases each). Trimming took 2 bases from V and 5 from J, leaving 13 bases between them. The CDR3 is 15 amino acids. Germline V gene lookup returns CDR1 MDHEN and CDR2 SYDVKM. Looking up the rest from reference TRBV28 and TRBJ2-1 gives the full variable domain: DVKVTQSSRYLVKRTGEKVFLECVQDMDHENMFWYRQDPGLGLRLIYFSYDVKMKEKGDIPEGYSVSREKKERFSLILESASTNQTSMYLCASSLDPGANNEQFFGPGTRLTVL.

In the case of this clone: Germline is not matched at one junction end, which may reflect a read error. V usage is TRBV5-5 and J usage is TRBJ2-7; 7 bases align to TRBD1. Germline V gene sequence: CDR1 SGHKS, CDR2 YYEKEE (reference sequence). This CDR3 comprises 12 residues. The CDR3 loop is CASSLGQGPGNF. Here the CDR3 DNA reads TGTGCCAGCAGCTTGGGACAGGGTCCGGGGAACTTC.

This clone was recorded only once. The chain has TRBV14 and TRBJ2-1; tentatively, D is TRBD2 (6 bases). V was pared by 0 bases and J by 4 bases, with 19 bases between. The germline CDR1 and CDR2 sequences are SGHDN and FVKESK. CDR3 length: 18 residues. The chain's CDR3 is CASSQEGYGASAYNEQFF. The CDR3 region has the DNA TGTGCCAGCAGCCAAGAAGGGTATGGGGCTAGCGCGTACAATGAGCAGTTCTTC.

This clone came up once. The chain recombines TRBV10-3 with TRBJ2-7; D perhaps matches TRBD2 (5 bases). V dropped 2 bases and J dropped 1 base, with 9 bases sitting between them. The CDR3 extends over 14 amino acids. From germline, CDR1 is ENHRY and CDR2 SYGVKD. The CDR3 sequence is CAISETGLSYEQYF. DNA for the CDR3: TGTGCCATCAGTGAGACTGGACTTTCCTACGAGCAGTACTTC.

The gene calls are TRBV5-1 and TRBJ2-4; TRBD2 aligns across 8 bases. The CDR3 consists of 16 residues. Trimming took 0 bases from V and 1 from J; bases not matched to a gene: 3. CDR1 and CDR2 (germline): SGHRS, YFSETQ. The CDR3 sequence: CASSLASGYAKNIQYF. The DNA for the CDR3 is TGCGCCAGCAGCTTGGCTAGCGGGTACGCCAAAAACATTCAGTACTTC.

The rearrangement joins TRBV14 to TRBJ2-6; unclear D gene. CDR3 length: 18 amino acids. V lost 1 base, J lost 4 bases, and 17 bases lay in between. Germline loops: CDR1 SGHDN, CDR2 FVKESK. The CDR3 is CASSQGTAAGRGANVLTF. DNA of the CDR3: TGTGCCAGCAGCCAAGGTACGGCGGCCGGACGGGGGGCCAACGTCCTGACTTTC.

This clone was seen only a few times. The chain has TRBV6-6 and TRBJ2-7, with D maybe TRBD1 (6 bases). Germline values: CDR1 MNHNY, CDR2 SVGAGI (reference sequence). V was pared by 6 bases and J by 7 bases, with 13 bases between. The CDR3 is 12 amino acids. The DNA of the CDR3 is TGTGCCAGCAGACGGGACAACCAAGAGCAGTACTTC. Residues: CASRRDNQEQYF.